This TCR beta chain was observed in a study of T cell repertoires in cytomegalovirus infection. Study context: Shared public TCR beta signatures pointed to both CMV infection and a matching HLA type. Regarding the study as a whole: HLA-C-restricted CMV-specific TCR beta clonotypes were dominant in the ex vivo response. Totalled public TCR beta family frequency picked out people who carried CMV plus the relevant HLA.

This CDR3 comprises 16 residues. Germline-derived CDR1 and CDR2 are SGHVS and FNYEAQ. V was trimmed by 5 bases and J by 4 bases, leaving 21 bases between them. TCRdb redid the calling of the reads with MiXCR, one entry per CDR3 protein. Altogether around 450,000 distinct CDR3 sequences are present, around 11% being singletons, with the ten largest covering roughly a tenth. This clonotype was counted ten times or more. What it binds is not known. The receptor comes from a human donor in good health (CMV status not recorded). Some clones in this sample may be carry-over from other donors' samples. Sequences were obtained from PBMCs. The chain combines TRBV7-6 with TRBJ2-7; D could derive from TRBD1 or TRBD2 (6 bases each). CDR3 residues: CASSRFTGRGAYEQYF. CDR3 DNA: TGTGCCAGCAGCCGGTTTACGGGAAGGGGGGCGTACGAGCAGTACTTC.